The next 5 T cell receptor beta chains were all read from a single sample in a study of T cell repertoires in cytomegalovirus infection. TCRdb passed the reads through MiXCR, listing each CDR3 protein once. The table includes about 230,000 distinct CDR3 sequences, 22% detected once. The specimen was CD8+ T cells from PBMCs. Every receptor here comes from a human donor in good health (CMV status not recorded). Some clones in this sample may be carry-over from other donors' samples.

This clonotype was found a few times. The chain joins TRBV9 to TRBJ1-1, with a weak D call TRBD1 (5 bases). V was clipped by 3 bases and J by 1 base, with 13 bases between them. In germline, CDR1 is SGDLS, CDR2 YYNGEE. The CDR3 spans 15 residues. This CDR3 is CASSAEGVGNTEAFF. The CDR3 coding sequence is TGTGCCAGCAGCGCCGAAGGGGTGGGGAACACTGAAGCTTTCTTT.

The J gene is TRBJ2-1, the V gene TRBV28; 11 bases fit TRBD2. Looked up from germline, CDR1 is MDHEN and CDR2 is SYDVKM. J gave up 1 base and V 1 base, and 15 bases lay outside the gene matches. The CDR3 totals 21 residues. The CDR3 reads CASSLLVSGGLADGSYNEQFF. The CDR3 DNA sequence: TGTGCCAGCAGTTTATTGGTGTCGGGGGGACTAGCGGACGGTTCCTACAATGAGCAGTTCTTC.

Many counts were recorded for this clonotype. V usage is TRBV7-8 and J usage is TRBJ1-2, with a weak D call TRBD1 (5 bases). The germline V gene encodes CDR1 SGHVS and CDR2 FQNEAQ. Trimming removed 0 bases at V and 3 bases at J, with 23 bases between. The CDR3 runs to 19 residues. The CDR3 region has the DNA TGTGCCAGCAGCTTAGCGCTTGAAGACGGACAAACTTGGGACTATGGCTACACCTTC. This sequence encodes CASSLALEDGQTWDYGYTF.

V gene TRBV9 combines with J gene TRBJ1-2; D is ambiguous. V gave up 3 bases and J gave up 7 bases, with 16 bases separating them. CDR3 length equals 14 residues. Looked up from germline, CDR1 is SGDLS and CDR2 is YYNGEE. CDR3: CASSGRDGRGGYTF. The DNA of the CDR3 is TGTGCCAGCAGCGGACGAGATGGCAGAGGTGGCTACACCTTC.

This clonotype has just a few counts. The chain uses TRBV20-1 and TRBJ1-5; tentatively, D is TRBD1 (5 bases). Germline-derived CDR1 and CDR2 are DFQATT and SNEGSKA (reference sequence). V lost 6 bases and J 6 bases, leaving 18 bases between the germline ends. This CDR3 has 14 residues. CDR3 nucleotide sequence: TGCAGTGCCGCCCCAGTGGGGGTTGGTCAGCCCCAGCATTTT. Encoded protein: CSAAPVGVGQPQHF.